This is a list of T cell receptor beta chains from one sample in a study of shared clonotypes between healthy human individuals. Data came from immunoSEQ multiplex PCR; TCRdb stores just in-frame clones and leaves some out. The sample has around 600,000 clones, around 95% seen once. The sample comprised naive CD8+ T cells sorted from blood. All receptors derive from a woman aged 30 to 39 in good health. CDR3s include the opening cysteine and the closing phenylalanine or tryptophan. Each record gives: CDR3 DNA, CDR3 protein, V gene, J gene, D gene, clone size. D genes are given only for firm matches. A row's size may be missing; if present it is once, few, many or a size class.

DNA: TGTGCCAGCAGCTTGGCCCTGGGCTACAATGAGCAGTTCTTC
CDR3: CASSLALGYNEQFF
V: TRBV5-8
J: TRBJ2-1
D: NA
size: NA

DNA: TGTGCCAGCAGCTCCGCAGGCCAGGGCGGTTACGAGCAGTACTTC
CDR3: CASSSAGQGGYEQYF
V: TRBV7-9
J: TRBJ2-7
D: NA
size: NA

DNA: TGTGCCAGCAGTTTTGTTGGGGGCGCCTACGAGCAGTACTTC
CDR3: CASSFVGGAYEQYF
V: TRBV27
J: TRBJ2-7
D: NA
size: NA

DNA: TGTGCCAGCAGTTTTACCAGGGGGACATCCGACTACAATGAGCAGTTCTTC
CDR3: CASSFTRGTSDYNEQFF
V: TRBV28
J: TRBJ2-1
D: TRBD1
size: NA

DNA: TGTGCCACCAGCAGAGTTCCCGGGACTAGCTACTACGAGCAGTACTTC
CDR3: CATSRVPGTSYYEQYF
V: TRBV15
J: TRBJ2-7
D: TRBD2
size: NA

DNA: TGTGCCAGCAGCTTACCACAGAAGTCTGGAAACACCATATATTTT
CDR3: CASSLPQKSGNTIYF
V: TRBV7-9
J: TRBJ1-3
D: NA
size: NA

DNA: TGTGCCAGCAACGTAGCGGGAGGGCCCGACGAGCAGTACTTC
CDR3: CASNVAGGPDEQYF
V: TRBV27
J: TRBJ2-7
D: TRBD2
size: NA

DNA: TGTGCCAGCAGCCTTGGATACACTGAAGCTTTCTTT
CDR3: CASSLGYTEAFF
V: TRBV16
J: TRBJ1-1
D: NA
size: few

DNA: TGTGCCACTCTCAGCCCGGGAGATGAAGCTTTCTTT
CDR3: CATLSPGDEAFF
V: TRBV19
J: TRBJ1-1
D: NA
size: NA

DNA: TGTGCCAGCAGCCCCCGGACAGGGTTTTCTAATGAGCAGTTCTTC
CDR3: CASSPRTGFSNEQFF
V: TRBV9
J: TRBJ2-1
D: TRBD1
size: NA

DNA: TGTGCCAGCAGCGGGGATTACGGTTACTCTCGTGGAAAACTGTTTTTT
CDR3: CASSGDYGYSRGKLFF
V: TRBV9
J: TRBJ1-4
D: NA
size: NA

DNA: TGTGCCAGCAGTGTATCGGACGGCTCTATGGGAGAGCAGTACTTC
CDR3: CASSVSDGSMGEQYF
V: TRBV6-5
J: TRBJ2-7
D: NA
size: NA

DNA: TGCAGCGTTGACGGTAGCCAAGAGACCCAGTACTTC
CDR3: CSVDGSQETQYF
V: TRBV29-1
J: TRBJ2-5
D: NA
size: NA

DNA: TGTGCCAGCAGTTTATCAGGCAGCCTCTACGAGCAGTACTTC
CDR3: CASSLSGSLYEQYF
V: TRBV28
J: TRBJ2-7
D: NA
size: once

DNA: TGTGCCAGCAGCTCAAGCAGTAGTGGGGAAAAACTGTTTTTT
CDR3: CASSSSSSGEKLFF
V: TRBV5-8
J: TRBJ1-4
D: NA
size: once

DNA: TGTGCCAGCAGGGGCGGGCGGGAGGTTTACAATGAGCAGTTCTTC
CDR3: CASRGGREVYNEQFF
V: TRBV2
J: TRBJ2-1
D: TRBD2
size: NA

DNA: TGTGCCAGCAGTTCACGACAGGGCAATGAGCAGTTCTTC
CDR3: CASSSRQGNEQFF
V: TRBV27
J: TRBJ2-1
D: TRBD1
size: NA

DNA: TGTGCCAGCAGCTTAGGGACAAATTACAATGAGCAGTTCTTC
CDR3: CASSLGTNYNEQFF
V: TRBV13
J: TRBJ2-1
D: NA
size: NA

DNA: TGTGCCAGCAGCGTAGAAAGGTCGTACGGCTACACCTTC
CDR3: CASSVERSYGYTF
V: TRBV9
J: TRBJ1-2
D: NA
size: NA

DNA: TGTGCCAGCAGTTTATCGACTGGGGGTAATTCACCCCTCCACTTT
CDR3: CASSLSTGGNSPLHF
V: TRBV27
J: TRBJ1-6
D: NA
size: NA